These 5 T cell receptor beta chains share one sample of origin, sequenced in a study of cytomegalovirus exposure and HLA in healthy donors (dated by TCRdb to 2017 to 2019). Library creation used the immunoSEQ multiplex PCR assay. Held by TCRdb, this immuneACCESS table contains in-frame sequences only and omits some clones. Under half of the omission traces to an unresolved V gene where checked; the cause of the rest is unknown. The table for this sample lists under 400,000 clones; roughly 88% of them were counted only once. Approximately 0.9% of the sample goes to the ten largest clones. The sequenced sample consisted of PBMCs. All receptors come from a man aged 25 to 40 in good health and CMV-seronegative.

The CDR3 sequence is CASSVSTGGNYGYTF. Written as DNA, the CDR3 is TGTGCCAGCAGTGTTTCAACAGGGGGTAACTATGGCTACACCTTC. The rearrangement joins TRBV2 to TRBJ1-2, with 8 nucleotides matching TRBD1. This CDR3 is 15 amino acids long. Germline V gene sequence: CDR1 SNHLY, CDR2 FYNNEI. The V gene end was trimmed by 4 bases and the J gene end by 1 base; junction bases not matched to a gene: 5.

The genes are TRBV27 and TRBJ1-6; weak D call: TRBD1 (5 bases). The ends were cut back, 2 bases at V and 4 bases at J, with 12 bases in the middle. Germline CDR1 reads MNHEY; CDR2 reads SMNVEV (reference sequence). The CDR3 runs 16 residues. Here the CDR3 reads CASSLTTATYNSPLHF. The CDR3 DNA reads TGTGCCAGCAGTTTAACGACAGCGACGTATAATTCACCCCTCCACTTT.

This chain links TRBV7-8 with TRBJ1-5; TRBD1 matches at 10 bases. V dropped 1 base and J dropped 5; count of bases not matched to a gene: 8. There are 17 residues in the CDR3. Germline loops: CDR1 SGHVS, CDR2 FQNEAQ. CDR3 coding DNA: TGTGCCAGCAGCTTAGGAGTCGGGACAGGGGTTCATCAGCCCCAGCATTTT. Translation gives CASSLGVGTGVHQPQHF. The full variable domain, its missing parts supplied by reference TRBV7-8 and TRBJ1-5, is GAGVSQSPRYKVAKRGQDVALRCDPISGHVSLFWYQQALGQGPEFLTYFQNEAQLDKSGLPSDRFFAERPEGSVSTLKIQRTQQEDSAVYLCASSLGVGTGVHQPQHFGDGTRLSIL.

This clone was picked up one time. CDR3 residues: CASSMQGGEAFF. Written as DNA, the CDR3 is TGTGCCAGTAGTATGCAGGGCGGTGAAGCTTTCTTT. The J gene is TRBJ1-1, the V gene TRBV19, with D maybe TRBD1 (5 bases). Germline V gene lookup returns CDR1 LNHDA and CDR2 SQIVND (reference sequence). The length of the CDR3 is 12 residues. Deletions cut 3 bases from V and 7 bases from J, with 9 bases between.

J is TRBJ2-1 and V is TRBV15, with D perhaps matching TRBD2 (7 bases). The germline CDR1 and CDR2 sequences are LNHNV and YYDKDF (reference sequence). This CDR3 has 16 amino acids. V was shortened by 0 bases and J by 6 bases, with 15 bases between the two germline ends. The CDR3 reads CATSRDRGGVRNEQFF. As DNA, the CDR3 is TGTGCCACCAGCAGAGATAGAGGGGGGGTCCGCAATGAGCAGTTCTTC.